Below, one T cell receptor beta chain is given with its context. This receptor's antigen is unknown. The record has no base qualities; no much larger clone is one base away. Using the deep immunoSEQ assay, TCR CDR3 regions were amplified from genomic DNA by multiplex PCR. For each cell subset, the extracted genomic DNA was distributed evenly across all wells of several immunoSEQ 96-well plates, and each plate served as one replicate. For sorted subsets, roughly 190 ng of genomic DNA, equivalent to around 31,000 T cell genomes, went into each replicate PCR. The purified libraries were quantified using a Qubit 3.0 fluorometer, sized with a Bioanalyzer 2100, and then quantified again using the KAPA Library Quantification kit. Each immunoSEQ 96-well plate was sequenced on its own single-read 150-cycle Illumina NextSeq 550 flow cell. Turning to the authors' computational methods: Because the immunoSEQ output included only junctional sequences and no quality scores, the filtering could not be the same as the filtering used for full-length reads. Sequences were annotated with PyIR, a Python wrapper for IgBLAST v1.9, using IMGT germline references to assign V/J genes and CDR3. Reads with weak V/J assignments (E-value above 1e-6), missing CDR3, stop codons, out-of-frame junctions, or ambiguous translated residues were removed. V3J clonotypes were defined by identical inferred V gene, J gene, and CDR3 amino acid sequence. The percentage overlap between two repertoires was calculated by dividing the number of shared unique clonotypes by the size of the smaller repertoire. Richness of each repertoire was evaluated using RTK rarefaction, the Chao1 estimator, and Recon v2.1 estimates of unobserved clonotypes. OLGA was used to compute generation probabilities for all TCRbeta clonotypes that the gDNA method yielded from a few donors. TCRdb's version of the immuneACCESS table is confined to in-frame rearrangements and falls short of the full clone set. An unresolved V gene accounts for under half of the shortfall where checked; the remainder is of unknown origin. V and J calls and clone size come straight from that table; D and trimming were deduced from the DNA. The sample contains roughly 2.6 million clones, roughly 92% of them found a single time. The ten largest make up over 0.12% of the sample.

Donors were healthy HIV-negative adults with no recently reported acute infections or vaccinations. All donors were Caucasian adults living in Nashville, Tennessee, USA. CD4+ T cells were enriched through magnetic negative selection, after which naive cells were positively selected on CD45RA and the remaining negative fraction served as the memory subset. Blood was obtained by leukapheresis, after which PBMCs were separated by Ficoll-Histopaque density gradient centrifugation and cryopreserved in liquid nitrogen vapor phase. Purity and quantity of every magnetically sorted T cell population were checked by analytical flow cytometry. Genomic DNA was isolated from each sorted fraction and quantified by UV absorbance on a Nanodrop 2000c. This specimen belongs to a study of shared clonotypes between healthy human individuals (dated by TCRdb to the early 2020s). Background on the whole study: Three men and two women, aged 18 to 49 years, made up the cohort. Per donor, three plates each were used for CD4 naive and CD4 memory, two for CD8 naive, and one for CD8 memory. To estimate repertoire size and how much clonotype sharing occurs between individuals, the study deeply sequenced the blood TCR repertoires of about 5 healthy adults. To increase sequencing depth and limit assay-specific biases, TCR repertoire library preparation and sequencing were carried out by different laboratories using diverse techniques. Each donor's leukapheresis produced roughly between roughly 0.85 and 10 billion PBMCs. Results and caveats for the whole study, not just this receptor: Based on pairwise subsampling, the degree of clonotype sharing among donors was expected to be affected by sequencing depth. Sampling was limited to blood, and TCR repertoires in tissue likely differ from TCR repertoires in blood. Incomplete sequencing was indicated by rarefaction of sorted-subset datasets, despite the large sequencing depth. Clonotypes shared by all four sorted-subset donors showed higher generation probabilities than non-shared clonotypes. The genetic and exposure-history diversity represented was limited by the small number of donors. Across several donors, approximately 4.6% of naive CD4, around 3.3% of naive CD8, 2.3% of memory CD4, and under 0.45% of memory CD8 clonotypes were shared. Naive subsets generally had larger estimated clonotype richness than memory subsets did.

The germline V gene yields SGHTA for CDR1 and FQGNSA for CDR2. The CDR3 has 14 amino acids, counting the end cysteine and phenylalanine. Just the 42-base CDR3 DNA is kept, in frame starting at base 1. The germline ends are 13 bases apart after V is trimmed by 5 bases and J by 2 bases. The specimen was naive CD4+ T cells sorted from blood. The cell subset or site tag for this specimen amounts to: CD45RA+ positively selected. The receptor chain draws on TRBV7-2 and TRBJ2-7; a weak D assignment points to TRBD1 (6 bases agree). This sequence originates from a young man in good health. The CDR3 amino acid sequence is: CASSLRTAPYEQYF. The DNA reads as follows: TGTGCCAGCAGCCTAAGGACAGCCCCCTACGAGCAGTACTTC.